The count of the clone carrying this TCR beta chain is one. The data belong to a study of cytomegalovirus exposure and HLA in healthy donors. The CDR3 is 14 residues long. Looked up from germline, CDR1 is SEHNR and CDR2 is FQNEAQ (reference sequence). Trimming shortened V by 5 bases and J by 4 bases, and 11 bases separated the two germline ends. The PCR contained 60 Vbeta and 13 Jbeta primers. The method was immunoSEQ multiplex PCR; TCRdb's version includes in-frame clones alone and lacks a portion of them. The table includes 95,000 to 100,000 clones, more than 70% detected once. This clonotype was sampled from a woman aged 60 to 75 in good health and CMV-seropositive. The specimen was PBMCs. The J gene is TRBJ2-2, the V gene TRBV7-9, with a tentative D call TRBD2 (6 bases). As DNA, the CDR3 is TGTGCCAGCAGCCCCGGGACTTTCACCGGGGAGCTGTTTTTT. Translated, it gives CASSPGTFTGELFF.